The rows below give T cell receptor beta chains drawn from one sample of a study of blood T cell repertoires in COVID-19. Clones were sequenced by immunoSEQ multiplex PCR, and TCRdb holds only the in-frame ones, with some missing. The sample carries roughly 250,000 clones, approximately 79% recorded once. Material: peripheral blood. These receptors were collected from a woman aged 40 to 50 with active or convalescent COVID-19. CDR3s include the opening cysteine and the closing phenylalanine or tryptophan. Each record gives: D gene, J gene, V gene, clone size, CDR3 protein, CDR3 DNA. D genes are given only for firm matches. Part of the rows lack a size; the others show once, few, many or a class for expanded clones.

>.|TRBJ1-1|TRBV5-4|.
CASSLGGPGTPNTEAFF
TGTGCCAGCAGCTTGGGGGGACCCGGGACACCGAACACTGAAGCTTTCTTT
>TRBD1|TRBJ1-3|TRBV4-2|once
CASSQERTGARNTIYF
TGTGCCAGCAGCCAAGAAAGGACAGGGGCGAGGAACACCATATATTTT
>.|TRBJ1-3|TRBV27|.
CASHRVYSGNTIYF
TGTGCCAGTCACAGGGTGTATTCTGGAAACACCATATATTTT
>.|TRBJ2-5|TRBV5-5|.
CASSFPGEQETQYF
TGTGCCAGCAGCTTTCCGGGGGAACAAGAGACCCAGTACTTC
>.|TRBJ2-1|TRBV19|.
CASSSPDRGNNEQFF
TGTGCCAGTAGTTCCCCGGACCGGGGGAACAATGAGCAGTTCTTC
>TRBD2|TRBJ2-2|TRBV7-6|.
CASRVLAGALINTGELFF
TGTGCCAGCAGGGTTCTAGCGGGGGCCCTAATCAACACCGGGGAGCTGTTTTTT
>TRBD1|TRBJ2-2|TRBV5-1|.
CASRGGQTTAGELFF
TGCGCCAGCAGAGGGGGCCAAACCACCGCCGGGGAGCTGTTTTTT
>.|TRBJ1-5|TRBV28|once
CASSPLTTGNQPQHF
TGTGCCAGCAGTCCCCTAACGACAGGCAATCAGCCCCAGCATTTT
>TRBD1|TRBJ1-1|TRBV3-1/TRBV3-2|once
CASSRTGTGTEAFF
TGTGCCAGCAGCCGGACAGGAACGGGAACTGAAGCTTTCTTT
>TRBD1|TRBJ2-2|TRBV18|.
CASSPQDRGNTGELFF
TGTGCCAGCTCACCACAAGACAGGGGGAACACCGGGGAGCTGTTTTTT
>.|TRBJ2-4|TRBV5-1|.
CASSHRDIAKNIQYF
TGCGCCAGCAGCCACCGGGACATAGCCAAAAACATTCAGTACTTC
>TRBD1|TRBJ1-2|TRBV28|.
CASSSIDRGWEGYTF
TGTGCCAGCAGTTCGATCGACAGGGGATGGGAGGGCTACACCTTC
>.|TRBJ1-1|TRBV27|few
CASSLSGGTEAFF
TGTGCCAGCAGTTTATCGGGGGGCACTGAAGCTTTCTTT
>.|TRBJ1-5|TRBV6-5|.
CASSLSRGNQPQHF
TGTGCCAGCAGCCTCTCCCGGGGCAATCAGCCCCAGCATTTT
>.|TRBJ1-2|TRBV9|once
CASSADLGTSYGYTF
TGTGCCAGCAGCGCCGATCTGGGCACATCCTATGGCTACACCTTC
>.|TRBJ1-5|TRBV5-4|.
CASSAGVTDQPQHF
TGTGCCAGCAGCGCGGGGGTCACCGATCAGCCCCAGCATTTT
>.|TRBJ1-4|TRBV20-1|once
CSARGGKLFF
TGCAGTGCTAGAGGCGGAAAACTGTTTTTT
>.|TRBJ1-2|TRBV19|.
CASSIETFLVSGDNGYTF
TGTGCCAGTAGTATAGAGACGTTCCTTGTCTCAGGGGATAATGGCTACACCTTC
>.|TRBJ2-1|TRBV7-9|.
CAARSSNEQFF
TGTGCCGCCCGGTCTTCTAATGAGCAGTTCTTC
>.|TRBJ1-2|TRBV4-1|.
CASTGSDYGYTF
TGCGCCAGCACGGGATCAGACTATGGCTACACCTTC
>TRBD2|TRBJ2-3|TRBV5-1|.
CASSLRGGTDTQYF
TGCGCCAGCAGCTTACGGGGGGGCACAGATACGCAGTATTTT
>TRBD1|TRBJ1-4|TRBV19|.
CASSIAWTGAEKLFF
TGTGCCAGTAGTATCGCTTGGACAGGGGCTGAAAAACTGTTTTTT
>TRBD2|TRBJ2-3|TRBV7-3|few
CASSHSGGAIDTQYF
TGTGCCAGCAGCCATAGCGGGGGGGCCATAGATACGCAGTATTTT
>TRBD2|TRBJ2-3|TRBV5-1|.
CASSGSSGVTDTQYF
TGCGCCAGCAGTGGGTCTAGCGGGGTGACAGATACGCAGTATTTT
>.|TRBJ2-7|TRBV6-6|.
CASSTGTLLYEQYF
TGTGCCAGCAGCACCGGGACACTTCTCTACGAGCAGTACTTC
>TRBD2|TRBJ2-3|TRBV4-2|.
CASSQVRGSTDTQYF
TGTGCCAGCAGCCAAGTGCGGGGGAGTACAGATACGCAGTATTTT
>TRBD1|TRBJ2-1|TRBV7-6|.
CASSSGRGQGNEQFF
TGTGCCAGCAGCTCCGGCAGGGGGCAGGGGAATGAGCAGTTCTTC
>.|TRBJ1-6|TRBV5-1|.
CASSPGGEYNSPLHF
TGCGCCAGCAGCCCCGGGGGAGAGTATAATTCACCCCTCCACTTT